A selection of T cell receptor beta chains follows, all from one sample in a study of T-cell memory formation after mild COVID-19. One entry per CDR3 protein, called by TCRdb with MiXCR from the 5' RACE reads. Here the sample spans 250,000 to 300,000 distinct CDR3 sequences, 15% being singletons. Sequencing was done on a sample of PBMCs or a T cell subset sorted from them (not recorded which). These receptors originate from a man aged 18 to 35 who had mild COVID-19 (a few samples of this study predate the infection). Cell type and time point are not known. The CDR3 runs from the conserved cysteine through the conserved F or W. Fields, in order: J gene, V gene, CDR3 protein.

j_gene: TRBJ2-7; v_gene: TRBV20-1; CDR3aa: CSARDPGASYEQYF
j_gene: TRBJ2-5; v_gene: TRBV6-5; CDR3aa: CASSWGIRSGETQYF
j_gene: TRBJ2-3; v_gene: TRBV15; CDR3aa: CATSRRDGSTDTQYF
j_gene: TRBJ1-2; v_gene: TRBV4-3; CDR3aa: CASSHWDGCYGYTF
j_gene: TRBJ1-3; v_gene: TRBV4-3; CDR3aa: CASSHRLGGSGNTIYF
j_gene: TRBJ2-5; v_gene: TRBV28; CDR3aa: CASSLGSSGDETQYF
j_gene: TRBJ1-5; v_gene: TRBV15; CDR3aa: CATSHGNSYNQPQHF
j_gene: TRBJ2-1; v_gene: TRBV24-1; CDR3aa: CATSDSGGSGHEQFF
j_gene: TRBJ2-1; v_gene: TRBV10-3; CDR3aa: CAIGARDSYNEQFF
j_gene: TRBJ1-1; v_gene: TRBV27; CDR3aa: CASSLLSQDTEAFF
j_gene: TRBJ2-3; v_gene: TRBV6-2/TRBV6-3; CDR3aa: CASSYPDIKSTDTQYF
j_gene: TRBJ1-2; v_gene: TRBV7-9; CDR3aa: CASSLSHAPQNYGYTF
j_gene: TRBJ2-2; v_gene: TRBV28; CDR3aa: CASLQTGAAGELFF
j_gene: TRBJ2-1; v_gene: TRBV5-1; CDR3aa: CASRLGGLSYNEQFF
j_gene: TRBJ1-1; v_gene: TRBV6-2/TRBV6-3; CDR3aa: CASSYDLTGEATEAFF
j_gene: TRBJ2-7; v_gene: TRBV7-9; CDR3aa: CASSLGIGRSSYEQYF
j_gene: TRBJ2-1; v_gene: TRBV29-1; CDR3aa: CSVEPGTSGGNEQFF
j_gene: TRBJ1-1; v_gene: TRBV5-1; CDR3aa: CASSFAGDTNTEAFF
j_gene: TRBJ2-1; v_gene: TRBV9; CDR3aa: CASSVDPGLAGSGEQFF
j_gene: TRBJ2-7; v_gene: TRBV19; CDR3aa: CASSPGQNSYEQYF
j_gene: TRBJ1-5; v_gene: TRBV6-6; CDR3aa: CASIPGRLSNQPQHF
j_gene: TRBJ2-2; v_gene: TRBV2; CDR3aa: CASSEFGQGNTGELFF
j_gene: TRBJ1-3; v_gene: TRBV6-6; CDR3aa: CASSYHMRQTGNTIYF
j_gene: TRBJ2-7; v_gene: TRBV12-3/TRBV12-4; CDR3aa: CASSYDRGYEQYF
j_gene: TRBJ2-3; v_gene: TRBV20-1; CDR3aa: CSAPPRDTDTQYF